A single sample gave rise to the 13 T cell receptor beta chains below, sequenced in a study of cytomegalovirus exposure and HLA in healthy donors. The method was immunoSEQ multiplex PCR; TCRdb's version includes in-frame clones alone and lacks a portion of them. The repertoire holds over 250,000 clones, with 80% to 90% as singletons. Input material: PBMCs. All receptors come from a young woman in good health and CMV-seronegative.

This chain links TRBV18 with TRBJ1-5, with D perhaps TRBD1 (6 bases). Trimming removed 1 base at V and 3 bases at J, with 10 bases between. The CDR3 consists of 15 residues. The germline V gene encodes CDR1 KGHSH and CDR2 LQKENI. The chain's CDR3 is CASSPQGVANQPQHF. The CDR3 nucleotides are TGTGCCAGCTCACCACAGGGGGTGGCCAATCAGCCCCAGCATTTT.

This chain links TRBV9 with TRBJ2-1; 9 bases are shared with TRBD2. The CDR3 totals 14 residues. The germline V gene has CDR1 SGDLS and CDR2 YYNGEE. Losses at the gene ends were 0 bases for V and 7 bases for J; bases not matched to a gene: 2. The CDR3 is CASSVELAGNEQFF. For the CDR3, the DNA is TGTGCCAGCAGCGTAGAGCTAGCGGGGAATGAGCAGTTCTTC.

Points on this clone: One end of the junction fails to match germline, which may point to a read error. The gene calls are TRBV19 and TRBJ2-2; TRBD2 might be the D (6 bases). The CDR3 has 13 residues. In germline, CDR1 is LNHDA, CDR2 SQIVND (reference sequence). CDR3 loop: CASSISQGGKLFF. The CDR3 nucleotides read TGTGCCAGTAGTATATCCCAAGGCGGGAAGCTGTTTTTT.

This sequence joins TRBV4-3 and TRBJ1-2; possible D gene TRBD1, 6 bases. The CDR3 contains 15 residues. Between the trimmed V and J ends, which lost 2 bases and 7 bases, there was a span of 17 bases. CDR1 LGHNA and CDR2 YSLEER come from the germline V gene. The CDR3, as DNA: TGCGCCAGCAGCCAATCCCTAATGGGGGCGAGTGGCTACACCTTC. It encodes CASSQSLMGASGYTF.

V gene TRBV6-1 combines with J gene TRBJ2-7; 7 nucleotides agree with TRBD2. Germline lookup yields CDR1 MNHNS and CDR2 SASEGT. This CDR3 is 14 amino acids long. V lost 0 bases and J lost 2; bases outside the gene matches: 1. This CDR3 is CASSEASGAYEQYF. CDR3 bases: TGTGCCAGCAGTGAAGCGAGCGGGGCCTACGAGCAGTACTTC.

The V gene is TRBV6-4, the J gene TRBJ2-6; D might be TRBD2 (5 bases). This CDR3 spans 17 amino acids. Germline V gene sequence: CDR1 MRHNA, CDR2 SNTAGT. V was cut by 3 bases and J by 4 bases, with 16 bases left in between. In DNA, the CDR3 is TGTGCCAGCAGTGAGGAGGCCGTTACGTCCGGGGCCAACGTCCTGACTTTC. As protein: CASSEEAVTSGANVLTF.

V and J are TRBV30 and TRBJ1-6; D unresolved. The V end lost 0 bases, the J end lost 5 bases, and 17 bases lay between the germline ends. This CDR3 is built from 17 residues. Germline V gene data show CDR1 as GTSNPN and CDR2 as SVGIG (reference sequence). CDR3 DNA sequence: TGTGCCTGGAGTGTACGTCGGGTCTACCTGAATAATTCACCCCTCCACTTT. Amino acid sequence: CAWSVRRVYLNNSPLHF.

Only a few counts were recorded for this clone. The chain couples TRBV7-3 to TRBJ1-2; possible D gene TRBD1, 5 bases. The germline CDR1 and CDR2 sequences are SGHTA and FQGTGA. V gave up 2 bases and J gave up 14 bases, with 18 bases separating them. The CDR3 extends over 13 amino acids. The CDR3: CASSLDPDTSLTF. Here the CDR3 DNA reads TGTGCCAGCAGCTTAGACCCGGACACCTCGTTAACCTTC.

This clone was detected only once. The J gene is TRBJ1-4, the V gene TRBV2; 8 nucleotides line up with TRBD1. The germline V gene encodes CDR1 SNHLY and CDR2 FYNNEI. This CDR3 has 16 residues. The V segment lost 6 bases and the J segment 1 base; nucleotides outside the gene matches: 7. CDR3 region: CASRLRTGITNEKLFF. The CDR3 DNA follows: TGTGCCAGCAGGCTTCGGACAGGGATAACTAATGAAAAACTGTTTTTT.

The rearrangement links TRBV6-5 to TRBJ1-2; 7 nucleotides agree with TRBD1. The junction had 3 bases not matched to a gene; V was cut back by 6 bases and J by 2 bases. Looked up from germline, CDR1 is MNHEY and CDR2 is SVGAGI. CDR3 length: 13 residues. CDR3 coding DNA: TGTGCCAGCAGCTCGGGACAGAACTATGGCTACACCTTC. Translating it yields CASSSGQNYGYTF.

This chain links TRBV7-9 with TRBJ2-5; D might be TRBD1 (5 bases). Germline CDR1 reads SEHNR; CDR2 reads FQNEAQ (reference sequence). CDR3 length: 13 residues. Trimming pared 10 bases from V and 2 bases from J, leaving 14 bases between. DNA of the CDR3: TGTGCCACCTGGGGCCAAGCTCAAGAGACCCAGTACTTC. This encodes CATWGQAQETQYF.

This chain uses TRBV4-1 with TRBJ2-7, with D possibly matching TRBD2 (6 bases). V lost 3 bases to trimming and J lost 2 bases, with 8 bases between them. This CDR3 is built from 13 residues. The germline V gene has CDR1 MGHRA and CDR2 YSYEKL. The CDR3, as DNA: TGCGCCAGCAGCCAGACTAGAACCTACGAGCAGTACTTC. Its translation is CASSQTRTYEQYF.

CDR3 bases: TGTGCCAGCAGTTTAACAGGGTTCCAAGAGACCCAGTACTTC. The encoded protein is CASSLTGFQETQYF. The chain recombines TRBV6-6 with TRBJ2-5; D is possibly TRBD1 (6 bases). The V end was cut by 4 bases, the J end by 1 base, with 10 bases between. This CDR3 has 14 amino acids. Germline CDR1 MNHNY, CDR2 SVGAGI (reference sequence).